This T cell receptor (beta chain) is drawn from a study of T cells in Graves' hyperthyroidism and ophthalmopathy. Amplification targeted TCR beta CDR3 regions from RNA transcripts. Carried out on the TCR CDR3, a first-round RT-PCR used the HTBI primer set. One entry per CDR3 protein, called by TCRdb with MiXCR from the multiplex PCR reads. The sample includes 95,000 to 100,000 distinct CDR3 sequences, under 65% of them seen just once. The source is a woman between 40 and 50 years old with Graves' hyperthyroidism. Sequenced: blood.

In DNA, the CDR3 is TGTGCCAGCAGCTTAACAGGGGGAGGCGGGGTGGCTTTCTTT. This gives the protein CASSLTGGGGVAFF. This chain links TRBV7-2 with TRBJ1-1; 8 bases agree with TRBD1. This CDR3 is built from 14 residues. Unmatched junction bases numbered 10, after V lost 2 bases and J lost 11 bases. Germline-derived CDR1 and CDR2 are SGHTA and FQGNSA.